These T cell receptor beta chains were read from a single sample in a study of blood T cells in healthy people across ages. TCRdb called the 5' RACE reads again in MiXCR, with one record for every CDR3 protein. This table holds about 620,000 distinct CDR3 sequences, 52% found once. Input material: blood. All receptors come from a woman older than 75 in good health. Both conserved end residues are part of each CDR3. A D gene is named only where the DNA matches it firmly. Size is omitted from some rows. Given values are once, few, many or a class for expanded clones.

cdr3_aa: CASSYFGTGAQPQHF; cdr3_nt: TGTGCCAGCAGCTACTTCGGGACAGGGGCTCAGCCCCAGCATTTT; v_call: TRBV7-2; d_call: TRBD1; clone_size: many; j_call: TRBJ1-5
cdr3_aa: CASSDWDRGQETQYF; cdr3_nt: TGTGCCAGCAGTGACTGGGACAGGGGCCAAGAGACCCAGTACTTC; v_call: TRBV25-1; d_call: TRBD1; clone_size: NA; j_call: TRBJ2-5
cdr3_aa: CASSYPGAGLINTEAFF; cdr3_nt: TGTGCCAGCAGTTACCCGGGGGCAGGCCTCATCAACACTGAAGCTTTCTTT; v_call: TRBV6-6; d_call: NA; clone_size: NA; j_call: TRBJ1-1
cdr3_aa: CASSGRDRVDSPLHF; cdr3_nt: TGTGCCAGCAGTGGCCGGGACAGGGTGGATTCACCCCTCCACTTT; v_call: TRBV25-1; d_call: TRBD1; clone_size: NA; j_call: TRBJ1-6
cdr3_aa: CASSGEGLADTDTQYF; cdr3_nt: TGTGCCAGCAGCGGGGAAGGACTAGCGGACACAGATACGCAGTATTTT; v_call: TRBV9; d_call: TRBD2; clone_size: many; j_call: TRBJ2-3
cdr3_aa: CSARDLVGLEVDTQYF; cdr3_nt: TGCAGTGCTAGAGATTTGGTGGGACTAGAAGTAGATACGCAGTATTTT; v_call: TRBV20-1; d_call: TRBD2; clone_size: NA; j_call: TRBJ2-3
cdr3_aa: CASSSTGTQGDTQYF; cdr3_nt: TGCGCCAGCAGCTCGACCGGGACGCAAGGAGATACGCAGTATTTT; v_call: TRBV5-1; d_call: NA; clone_size: NA; j_call: TRBJ2-3
cdr3_aa: CSARDSGRQFSEQYF; cdr3_nt: TGCAGTGCTAGAGATTCGGGCAGACAGTTCTCCGAGCAGTACTTC; v_call: TRBV20-1; d_call: NA; clone_size: once; j_call: TRBJ2-7
cdr3_aa: CASSLQGPGEQYF; cdr3_nt: TGTGCCAGCAGTTTACAGGGTCCTGGTGAGCAGTACTTC; v_call: TRBV12-3/TRBV12-4; d_call: NA; clone_size: many; j_call: TRBJ2-7
cdr3_aa: CASSVGRGPIYEQYF; cdr3_nt: TGCGCCAGCTCCGTGGGACGGGGCCCTATATACGAGCAGTACTTC; v_call: TRBV5-1; d_call: NA; clone_size: NA; j_call: TRBJ2-7
cdr3_aa: CSAPTGASYEQYF; cdr3_nt: TGCAGTGCTCCGACAGGGGCATCCTACGAGCAGTACTTC; v_call: TRBV20-1; d_call: TRBD1; clone_size: NA; j_call: TRBJ2-7
cdr3_aa: CASSLVASLAYNEQFF; cdr3_nt: TGCGCCAGCAGCTTGGTCGCTTCACTGGCCTACAATGAGCAGTTCTTC; v_call: TRBV5-1; d_call: NA; clone_size: NA; j_call: TRBJ2-1
cdr3_aa: CASSPGGFAYEQYF; cdr3_nt: TGTGCCAGCAGTCCCGGCGGGTTCGCCTACGAGCAGTACTTC; v_call: TRBV28; d_call: NA; clone_size: NA; j_call: TRBJ2-7
cdr3_aa: CASNPGTGYNEQFF; cdr3_nt: TGTGCCAGCAACCCCGGGACAGGGTACAATGAGCAGTTCTTC; v_call: TRBV2; d_call: TRBD1; clone_size: many; j_call: TRBJ2-1
cdr3_aa: CASSFPNYNEQYF; cdr3_nt: TGTGCCAGCAGTTTCCCTAATTACAATGAGCAGTACTTC; v_call: TRBV28; d_call: NA; clone_size: NA; j_call: TRBJ2-7
cdr3_aa: CSVGGLAGGRYF; cdr3_nt: TGCAGCGTTGGGGGACTAGCGGGAGGTCGGTACTTC; v_call: TRBV29-1; d_call: TRBD2; clone_size: NA; j_call: TRBJ2-7
cdr3_aa: CASSGTSGGPTDTQYF; cdr3_nt: TGTGCCAGCAGCGGGACTAGCGGAGGGCCCACAGATACGCAGTATTTT; v_call: TRBV12-3/TRBV12-4; d_call: TRBD2; clone_size: NA; j_call: TRBJ2-3
cdr3_aa: CASSRTGADNQPQHF; cdr3_nt: TGTGCCAGCAGCAGGACAGGGGCCGACAATCAGCCCCAGCATTTT; v_call: TRBV5-6; d_call: TRBD1; clone_size: NA; j_call: TRBJ1-5
cdr3_aa: CSANMDRGTEAFF; cdr3_nt: TGCAGTGCTAACATGGACAGGGGCACTGAAGCTTTCTTT; v_call: TRBV20-1; d_call: TRBD1; clone_size: NA; j_call: TRBJ1-1
cdr3_aa: CASSKEYRGIEQYF; cdr3_nt: TGTGCCAGCAGCAAAGAGTACAGGGGGATCGAGCAGTACTTC; v_call: TRBV21-1; d_call: NA; clone_size: NA; j_call: TRBJ2-7
cdr3_aa: CSVVAVYEQYF; cdr3_nt: TGCAGCGTTGTGGCAGTCTACGAGCAGTACTTC; v_call: TRBV29-1; d_call: NA; clone_size: NA; j_call: TRBJ2-7
cdr3_aa: CASSPLDQPQHF; cdr3_nt: TGTGCCAGCAGTCCCCTGGATCAGCCCCAGCATTTT; v_call: TRBV27; d_call: NA; clone_size: NA; j_call: TRBJ1-5
cdr3_aa: CASSFRYNEQFF; cdr3_nt: TGTGCCAGCAGTTTCAGATACAATGAGCAGTTCTTC; v_call: TRBV27; d_call: NA; clone_size: many; j_call: TRBJ2-1
cdr3_aa: CSARDLRAYHNEQYF; cdr3_nt: TGCAGTGCTAGAGATCTAAGAGCCTACCACAATGAGCAGTACTTC; v_call: TRBV20-1; d_call: NA; clone_size: NA; j_call: TRBJ2-7
cdr3_aa: CSALGTDTQYF; cdr3_nt: TGCAGTGCCTTAGGCACAGATACGCAGTATTTT; v_call: TRBV20-1; d_call: NA; clone_size: NA; j_call: TRBJ2-3
cdr3_aa: CASSLYGVSDPNTGELFF; cdr3_nt: TGTGCCAGCAGTTTATACGGGGTTTCAGATCCGAACACCGGGGAGCTGTTTTTT; v_call: TRBV7-6; d_call: NA; clone_size: few; j_call: TRBJ2-2
cdr3_aa: CASSLAGQIETQYF; cdr3_nt: TGTGCCAGCAGCTTAGCGGGACAGATAGAGACCCAGTACTTC; v_call: TRBV7-9; d_call: TRBD1; clone_size: many; j_call: TRBJ2-5
cdr3_aa: CASSSGTPLEQYF; cdr3_nt: TGTGCCAGCAGCTCGGGGACACCCCTCGAGCAGTACTTC; v_call: TRBV7-9; d_call: NA; clone_size: NA; j_call: TRBJ2-7
cdr3_aa: CASSRQGYETQYF; cdr3_nt: TGTGCCAGCAGTCGACAGGGGTATGAGACCCAGTACTTC; v_call: TRBV27; d_call: TRBD1; clone_size: many; j_call: TRBJ2-5
cdr3_aa: CASSELAGGLTDTQYF; cdr3_nt: TGTGCCAGCAGTGAATTAGCGGGGGGGCTTACAGATACGCAGTATTTT; v_call: TRBV25-1; d_call: TRBD2; clone_size: NA; j_call: TRBJ2-3
cdr3_aa: CASSAPDRGHEQYF; cdr3_nt: TGTGCCAGCAGCGCCCCGGACAGGGGCCACGAGCAGTACTTC; v_call: TRBV28; d_call: TRBD1; clone_size: many; j_call: TRBJ2-7
cdr3_aa: CAISGGGVQPQHF; cdr3_nt: TGTGCCATCAGTGGAGGAGGGGTGCAGCCCCAGCATTTT; v_call: TRBV10-3; d_call: NA; clone_size: many; j_call: TRBJ1-5
cdr3_aa: CSASRGRTEAFF; cdr3_nt: TGCAGTGCTAGCCGGGGAAGAACTGAGGCTTTCTTT; v_call: TRBV20-1; d_call: NA; clone_size: NA; j_call: TRBJ1-1
cdr3_aa: CASSSTLGQGIYEQYF; cdr3_nt: TGTGCCAGCAGCTCTACCTTGGGACAGGGAATCTACGAGCAGTACTTC; v_call: TRBV7-9; d_call: TRBD1; clone_size: NA; j_call: TRBJ2-7
cdr3_aa: CASSYSGGQRNIQYF; cdr3_nt: TGTGCCAGCAGTTACTCAGGGGGACAACGAAACATTCAGTACTTC; v_call: TRBV6-5; d_call: NA; clone_size: many; j_call: TRBJ2-4
cdr3_aa: CASSQASGREYEQYF; cdr3_nt: NA; v_call: TRBV3-1; d_call: NA; clone_size: NA; j_call: TRBJ2-7